This T cell receptor beta chain was sequenced in a study of shared clonotypes between healthy human individuals. Background on the study: Two female and a few male donors aged 18 to 49 were enrolled.

Clones were read by immunoSEQ multiplex PCR, and TCRdb kept only the in-frame ones, dropping some. The sample consists of about 2.3 million clones, over 90% of them appearing once. Per germline, CDR1 MNHNY and CDR2 SVGAGI (reference sequence). V trimming: 6 bases; J trimming: 5 bases; junction bases outside the gene matches: 14. CDR3 length: 16 amino acids. The sequence was collected from a man aged 18-30 years in good health. Some clones in this sample may be carry-over from other donors' samples. This chain connects TRBV6-6 to TRBJ1-2, with TRBD1 matching 8 bases. Specimen: naive CD4+ T cells from PBMCs. Subset of the sample: CD45RA+ positively selected. The CDR3 DNA reads as TGTGCCAGCAGGACAAGCTCAGGGGGCGAAGTTTATGGCTACACCTTC. Amino acid sequence: CASRTSSGGEVYGYTF.